This T cell receptor beta chain was sequenced in a study of immune evolution from preneoplasia to lung adenocarcinoma. Study-level results: Compared with EGFR-mutant or double wild-type lesions, KRAS-mutant nodules were more clonal. Top clone frequencies peaked in normal lung, apparently declining through invasive adenocarcinoma. Later-stage lesions appeared to have more T cells, more diversity, less clonality.

As concerns this clone: The antigen remains undetermined.

The assay was immunoSEQ multiplex PCR, and TCRdb's table has in-frame clones only and misses some. The sample yields approximately 2,700 clones, 75% to 90% seen once. Between the mid-2010s and the late 2010s, patients underwent resection in Japan or China. Sequencing was performed on FFPE invasive lung adenocarcinoma tissue. The sequence derives from a person aged 55-80 years with invasive lung adenocarcinoma.

DNA of the CDR3: TGTGCCAGCAAAACTCCGCGGGGCTATAATTCACCCCTCCACTTT. The encoded protein is CASKTPRGYNSPLHF. The rearrangement joins TRBV6-5 to TRBJ1-6; D gene uncertain. The CDR3 length is 15 residues. Deletions cut 7 bases from V and 3 bases from J, with 13 bases between. CDR1 MNHEY and CDR2 SVGAGI come from the germline V gene.